This T cell receptor (beta chain) was documented in a study of blood T cell repertoires in COVID-19. Sequencing was performed with immunoSEQ multiplex PCR; in TCRdb, only in-frame clones are kept and a portion is missing. The table shows 200,000 to 300,000 clones, with roughly 90% occurring only once. V lost 6 bases and J lost 8; bases outside the gene matches: 10. CDR3 size: 14 residues. Germline CDR1 SEHNR, CDR2 FQNEAQ (reference sequence). Sequences were obtained from peripheral blood. This sequence was found in a man aged 55 to 70 who had recovered from COVID-19. This sequence joins TRBV7-9 and TRBJ1-2, with 9 bases that match TRBD1. This CDR3 reads CASSQTGGATGYTF. The CDR3, as DNA: TGTGCCAGCAGTCAAACAGGGGGCGCGACGGGCTACACCTTC.